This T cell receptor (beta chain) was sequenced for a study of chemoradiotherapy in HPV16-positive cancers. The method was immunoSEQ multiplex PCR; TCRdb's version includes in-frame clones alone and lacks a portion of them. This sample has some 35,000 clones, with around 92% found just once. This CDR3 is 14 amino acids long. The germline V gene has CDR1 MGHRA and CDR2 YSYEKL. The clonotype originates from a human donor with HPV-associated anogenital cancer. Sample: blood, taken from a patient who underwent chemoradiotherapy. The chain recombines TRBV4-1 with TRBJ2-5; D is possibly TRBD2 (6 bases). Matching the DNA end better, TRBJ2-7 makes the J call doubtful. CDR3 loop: CASSPRAGTYEQYF. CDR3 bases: TGCGCCAGCAGCCCTAGGGCGGGGACCTACGAGCAGTACTTC.